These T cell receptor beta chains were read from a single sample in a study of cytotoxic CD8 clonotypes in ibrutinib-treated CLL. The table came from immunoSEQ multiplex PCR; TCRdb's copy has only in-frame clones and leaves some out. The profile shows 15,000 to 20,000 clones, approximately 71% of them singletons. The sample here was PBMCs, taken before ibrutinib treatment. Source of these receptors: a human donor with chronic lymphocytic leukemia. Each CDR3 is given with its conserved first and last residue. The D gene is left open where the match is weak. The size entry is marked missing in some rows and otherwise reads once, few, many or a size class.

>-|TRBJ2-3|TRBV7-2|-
CASSSPGTDTQYF
TGTGCCAGCAGCTCTCCGGGCACAGATACGCAGTATTTT
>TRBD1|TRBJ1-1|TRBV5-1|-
CASSSTGQGNTEAFF
TGCGCCAGCAGCTCCACGGGACAGGGGAACACTGAAGCTTTCTTT
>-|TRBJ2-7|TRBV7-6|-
CASSLAEDEQYF
TGTGCCAGCAGCTTAGCGGAGGACGAGCAGTACTTC
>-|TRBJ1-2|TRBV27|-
CASSPLGGYGYTF
TGTGCCAGCAGTCCCCTGGGGGGCTATGGCTACACCTTC
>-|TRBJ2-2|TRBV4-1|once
CASSQGSQGAGELFF
TGCGCCAGCAGCCAAGGGAGTCAGGGAGCCGGGGAGCTGTTTTTT
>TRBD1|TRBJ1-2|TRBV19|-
CASRDNRGKRDGYTF
TGTGCCAGTAGGGATAACAGGGGGAAGAGGGATGGCTACACCTTC
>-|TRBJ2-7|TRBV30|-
CAWSRGYEQYF
TGTGCCTGGAGTCGAGGATACGAGCAGTACTTC
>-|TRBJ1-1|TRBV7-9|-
CASSPPLSTEAFF
TGTGCCAGCAGCCCACCTCTTTCCACTGAAGCTTTCTTT
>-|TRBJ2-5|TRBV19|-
CASGQQETQYF
TGTGCCTCTGGGCAGCAAGAGACCCAGTACTTC
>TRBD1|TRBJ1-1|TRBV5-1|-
CASSLDRGSGTEAFF
TGCGCCAGCAGCTTGGACAGGGGGAGTGGAACTGAAGCTTTCTTT
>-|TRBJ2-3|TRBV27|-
CASSRTVTDTQYF
TGTGCCAGCAGTCGCACGGTCACAGATACGCAGTATTTT
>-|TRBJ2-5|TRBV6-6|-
CASSLQGNRLETQYF
TGTGCCAGCAGTTTACAGGGAAATAGGTTGGAGACCCAGTACTTC
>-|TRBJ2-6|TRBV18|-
CASSTTGANVLTF
TGTGCCAGCTCTACAACTGGGGCCAACGTCCTGACTTTC
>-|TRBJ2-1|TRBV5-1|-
CASSLALASSYNEQFF
TGCGCCAGCAGCTTGGCGCTAGCCAGCTCCTACAATGAGCAGTTCTTC
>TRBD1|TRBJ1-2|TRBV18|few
CASSLSGTGDGYTF
TGTGCCAGCTCCCTATCTGGGACAGGGGACGGCTACACCTTC
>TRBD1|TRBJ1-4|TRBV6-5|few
CASSYSLTGPNEKLFF
TGTGCCAGCAGTTACTCGCTGACAGGGCCGAATGAAAAACTGTTTTTT
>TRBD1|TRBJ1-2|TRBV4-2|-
CASSQPFGQGQHYTF
TGTGCCAGCAGCCAACCCTTCGGACAGGGCCAACACTACACCTTC
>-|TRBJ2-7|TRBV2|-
CASSFNRFSYEQYF
TGTGCCAGCAGTTTTAACAGATTCTCCTACGAGCAGTACTTC
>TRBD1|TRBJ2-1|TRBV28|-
CASRLRTGGYNEQFF
TGTGCCAGCAGGCTAAGGACAGGGGGCTACAATGAGCAGTTCTTC
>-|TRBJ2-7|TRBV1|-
CTSSQLKGTSYEQYF
TGCACCAGCAGCCAGCTCAAGGGGACGTCCTACGAGCAGTACTTC
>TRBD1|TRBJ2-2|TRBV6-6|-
CASSDRQGHTGELFF
TGTGCCAGCAGTGACAGACAGGGGCACACCGGGGAGCTGTTTTTT
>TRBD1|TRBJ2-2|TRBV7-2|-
CASSRGQGLFF
TGTGCCAGCAGCAGGGGACAGGGGCTGTTTTTT
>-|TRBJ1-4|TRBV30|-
CAWSGYSNEKLFF
TGTGCCTGGAGCGGGTACAGTAATGAAAAACTGTTTTTT
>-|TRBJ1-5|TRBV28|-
CASRDPGSQPQHF
TGTGCCAGCAGAGACCCGGGGAGTCAGCCCCAGCATTTT
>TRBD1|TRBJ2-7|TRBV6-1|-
CASSPGGSYEQYF
TGTGCCAGCAGTCCAGGGGGTTCCTACGAGCAGTACTTC
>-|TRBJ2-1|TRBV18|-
CASSPPGTPNNEQFF
TGTGCCAGCTCACCACCAGGGACACCAAACAATGAGCAGTTCTTC
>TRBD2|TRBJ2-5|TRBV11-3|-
CASSLDGGDGETQYF
TGTGCCAGCAGCTTAGACGGGGGGGATGGAGAGACCCAGTACTTC
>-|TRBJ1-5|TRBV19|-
CASSILIGGAENQPQHF
TGTGCCAGTAGTATTCTAATCGGTGGGGCGGAAAATCAGCCCCAGCATTTT
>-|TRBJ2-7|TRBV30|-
CAWGRGFVEQYF
TGTGCCTGGGGAAGAGGCTTCGTAGAGCAGTACTTC
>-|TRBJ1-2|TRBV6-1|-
CASSVSGSGGYTF
TGTGCCAGCAGTGTGTCGGGAAGCGGCGGCTACACCTTC
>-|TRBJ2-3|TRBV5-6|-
CASSGQGFLADTQYF
TGTGCCAGCAGCGGTCAAGGTTTCCTCGCAGATACGCAGTATTTT
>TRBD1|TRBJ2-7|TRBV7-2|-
CASSLEDRYEQYF
TGTGCCAGCAGCTTAGAGGACAGGTACGAGCAGTACTTC
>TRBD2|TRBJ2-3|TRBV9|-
CASSPGTSGGTDTQYF
TGTGCCAGCAGCCCCGGGACTAGCGGCGGCACAGATACGCAGTATTTT
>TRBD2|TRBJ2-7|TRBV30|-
CAWGRTSGVEQYF
TGTGCCTGGGGCCGGACTAGCGGCGTCGAGCAGTACTTC
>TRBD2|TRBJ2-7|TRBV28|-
CASSSTGLADYEQYF
TGTGCCAGCAGTTCCACAGGACTAGCGGACTACGAGCAGTACTTC
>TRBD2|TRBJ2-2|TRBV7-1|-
CASSQGGQGELFF
TGTGCCAGCAGCCAGGGAGGGCAGGGGGAGCTGTTTTTT
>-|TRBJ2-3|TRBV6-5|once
CASNKRGADTDTQYF
TGTGCCAGCAACAAACGGGGGGCCGACACAGATACGCAGTATTTT
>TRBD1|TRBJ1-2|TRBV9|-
CASSPGTGLYGYTF
TGTGCCAGCAGCCCGGGGACAGGGCTCTATGGCTACACCTTC
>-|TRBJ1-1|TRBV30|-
CAWSVPPRDTEAFF
TGTGCCTGGAGTGTTCCTCCAAGGGACACTGAAGCTTTCTTT